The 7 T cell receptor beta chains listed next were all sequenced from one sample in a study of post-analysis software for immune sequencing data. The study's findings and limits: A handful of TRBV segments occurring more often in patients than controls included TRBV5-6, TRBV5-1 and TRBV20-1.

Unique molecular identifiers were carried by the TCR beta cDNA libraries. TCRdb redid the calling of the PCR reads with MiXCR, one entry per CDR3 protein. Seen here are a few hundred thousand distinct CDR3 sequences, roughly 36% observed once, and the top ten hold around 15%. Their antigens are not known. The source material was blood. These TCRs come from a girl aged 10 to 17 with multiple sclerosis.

The CDR3 reads CASSFLSAETQYF. CDR3 DNA sequence: TGCGCCAGCAGCTTTTTAAGTGCCGAGACCCAGTACTTC. This sequence joins TRBV5-1 and TRBJ2-7, with no clear D. The J call may be mistaken, given a closer DNA end match to TRBJ2-5. The CDR3 spans 13 residues. The germline gives CDR1 SGHRS, CDR2 YFSETQ.

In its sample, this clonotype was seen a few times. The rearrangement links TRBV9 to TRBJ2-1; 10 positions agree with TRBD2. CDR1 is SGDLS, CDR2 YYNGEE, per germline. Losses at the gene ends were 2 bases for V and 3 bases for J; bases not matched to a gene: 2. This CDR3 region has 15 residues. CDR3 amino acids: CASSVLAGDYNEQFF. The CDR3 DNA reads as TGTGCCAGCAGCGTGCTAGCGGGGGACTACAATGAGCAGTTCTTC.

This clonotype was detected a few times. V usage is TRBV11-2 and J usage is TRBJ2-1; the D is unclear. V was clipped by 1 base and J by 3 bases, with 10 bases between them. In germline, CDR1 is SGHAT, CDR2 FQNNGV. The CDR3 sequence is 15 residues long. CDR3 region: CASSLVSTDYNEQFF. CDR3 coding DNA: TGTGCCAGCAGCTTAGTTAGTACGGACTACAATGAGCAGTTCTTC.

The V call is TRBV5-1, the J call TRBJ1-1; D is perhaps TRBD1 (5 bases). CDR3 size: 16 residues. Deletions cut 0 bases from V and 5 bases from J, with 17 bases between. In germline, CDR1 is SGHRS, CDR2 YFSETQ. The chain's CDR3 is CASSLGQGLGGTEAFF. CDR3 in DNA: TGCGCCAGCAGCTTGGGGCAGGGACTTGGTGGTACTGAAGCTTTCTTT.

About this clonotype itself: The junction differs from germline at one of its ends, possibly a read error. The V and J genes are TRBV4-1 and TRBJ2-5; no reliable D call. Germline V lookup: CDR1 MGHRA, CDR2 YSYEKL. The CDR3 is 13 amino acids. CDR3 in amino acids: CTSSHRRRETQYF. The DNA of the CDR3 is TGCACCAGCAGCCATCGACGGCGAGAGACCCAGTACTTC.

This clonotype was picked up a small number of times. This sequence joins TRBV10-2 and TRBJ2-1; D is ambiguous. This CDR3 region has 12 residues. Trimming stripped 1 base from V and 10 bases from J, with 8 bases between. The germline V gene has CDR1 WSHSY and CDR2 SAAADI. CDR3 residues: CASSEFRQEQFF. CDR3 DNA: TGCGCCAGCAGTGAGTTCAGGCAGGAGCAGTTCTTC.

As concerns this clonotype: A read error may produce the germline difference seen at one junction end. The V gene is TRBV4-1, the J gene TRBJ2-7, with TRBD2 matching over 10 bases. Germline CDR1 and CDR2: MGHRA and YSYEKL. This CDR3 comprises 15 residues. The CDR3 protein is CTSSRSAGGPIRKYF. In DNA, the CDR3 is TGCACCAGCAGCCGATCAGCGGGGGGGCCCATACGGAAGTACTTC.